These T cell receptor beta chains were read from a single sample in a study of blood T cell repertoires in COVID-19. Repertoires were generated with immunoSEQ multiplex PCR, while TCRdb's copy carries only in-frame clones and drops some. The sample carries about 170,000 clones, 84% recorded once. The specimen was peripheral blood. The receptor source for this set is a woman over 75 with COVID-19, enrolled during active disease. Each CDR3 is given with its conserved first and last residue. A D gene is named only where the DNA matches it firmly. The size entry is marked missing in some rows and otherwise reads once, few, many or a size class.

DNA	CDR3	size	D	V	J
TGTGCCACCAGTGTCCGGGATGGGGAGACCCAGTACTTC	CATSVRDGETQYF	.	.	TRBV24-1	TRBJ2-5
TGTGCCAGCAGCTTGGCAGGGGACGGGGAGCTGTTTTTT	CASSLAGDGELFF	.	.	TRBV7-6	TRBJ2-2
TGTGCCAGCAGTCTGGGACAGCTCTATGGCTACACCTTC	CASSLGQLYGYTF	.	TRBD1	TRBV6-5	TRBJ1-2
TGTGCCAGCAGCCAAGCACTGGGACTAGCGGGGATCACAGATACGCAGTATTTT	CASSQALGLAGITDTQYF	.	TRBD2	TRBV7-3	TRBJ2-3
TGCGCCAGCAGCTTGTTTGGGGGGGCACCCACAGATACGCAGTATTTT	CASSLFGGAPTDTQYF	.	.	TRBV5-1	TRBJ2-3
TGTGCCAGCAGCGCAGGGACAGGGGACTATGGCTACACCTTC	CASSAGTGDYGYTF	.	TRBD1	TRBV7-9	TRBJ1-2
TGTGCCAGCAGCTTAACACCCTTCGGGTCAGATACGCAGTATTTT	CASSLTPFGSDTQYF	.	.	TRBV7-9	TRBJ2-3
TGTGCCAGCTCCCCGTCAGGTGAAAAACTGTTTTTT	CASSPSGEKLFF	few	.	TRBV18	TRBJ1-4
TGTGCCAGCAGCCAACGGAGCACAGATACGCAGTATTTT	CASSQRSTDTQYF	.	.	TRBV3-1/TRBV3-2	TRBJ2-3
TGTGCCAGCAATCAGGGGACGGGGAACACTGAAGCTTTCTTT	CASNQGTGNTEAFF	.	.	TRBV25-1	TRBJ1-1
TGTGCCAGCAGCCCAATCTCCGGGACAGGGGGTGGAAACACCATATATTTT	CASSPISGTGGGNTIYF	.	TRBD1	TRBV5-6	TRBJ1-3
TGTGCCTGGAGTCCCCCCCGGGACAGGGGGTTAGGGCTAGTTCTGAACACTGAAGCTTTCTTT	CAWSPPRDRGLGLVLNTEAFF	.	TRBD1	TRBV30	TRBJ1-1
TGTGCCTGGAGGTGGGACAGGAGCTATGGCTACACCTTC	CAWRWDRSYGYTF	.	TRBD1	TRBV30	TRBJ1-2
TGTGCCAGCTCACCACCGGGCAGGGGAAATTCACCCCTCCACTTT	CASSPPGRGNSPLHF	.	.	TRBV18	TRBJ1-6
TGTGCCATCGGAGTGGCATTGAACACTGAAGCTTTCTTT	CAIGVALNTEAFF	.	.	TRBV19	TRBJ1-1
TGTGCCAGCAGCTCTAGGACTAGCGCAGTCGATGAGCAGTTCTTC	CASSSRTSAVDEQFF	.	TRBD2	TRBV7-7	TRBJ2-1
TGTGCCAGCAGCTTAGGCCAACCCGTATACAATGAGCAGTTCTTC	CASSLGQPVYNEQFF	.	.	TRBV7-3	TRBJ2-1
TGTGCCAGCAGCCTACAGGGTTCGGGTGGCTACACCTTC	CASSLQGSGGYTF	.	.	TRBV7-6	TRBJ1-2
TGTGCCAGTAGTATAGTAGGGACATCCTATGGCTACACCTTC	CASSIVGTSYGYTF	few	.	TRBV19	TRBJ1-2
TGTGCCAGCAGTTTCCCCACAGGGATTCAAGAGACCCAGTACTTC	CASSFPTGIQETQYF	.	.	TRBV27	TRBJ2-5
TGTGCCAGCAGTTACAAAGCGGGAGAGGTCACCGGGGAGCTGTTTTTT	CASSYKAGEVTGELFF	.	TRBD2	TRBV6-2/TRBV6-3	TRBJ2-2
TGTGCCAGCTCACCACGGACAGGGGGCGATCAGCCCCAGCATTTT	CASSPRTGGDQPQHF	.	TRBD1	TRBV18	TRBJ1-5
TGTGCCAGTATTAGGGGCGGGAGTAGCTCCTACAATGAGCAGTTCTTC	CASIRGGSSSYNEQFF	.	TRBD2	TRBV19	TRBJ2-1
TGTGCCAGCAGTAGTTTCGGGGGGAACACTGAAGCTTTCTTT	CASSSFGGNTEAFF	few	.	TRBV2	TRBJ1-1
TGTGCCAGCAGCTTTCAGGTTGGGCAAGAGACCCAGTACTTC	CASSFQVGQETQYF	.	.	TRBV7-2	TRBJ2-5
TGTGCCAGTACGCCGGACAGCCTCTCTGGGGCCAACGTCCTGACTTTC	CASTPDSLSGANVLTF	.	.	TRBV19	TRBJ2-6
TGTGCCAGCAGCCAAAAACTAACAGGGAATAATGAAAAACTGTTTTTT	CASSQKLTGNNEKLFF	.	.	TRBV4-2	TRBJ1-4
TGTGCCATCAAGGGACAGGCGAACACTGAAGCTTTCTTT	CAIKGQANTEAFF	.	TRBD1	TRBV10-3	TRBJ1-1
TGTGCCACCAGCAGAGATAGTCTCCTCTACGAGCAGTACTTC	CATSRDSLLYEQYF	once	.	TRBV15	TRBJ2-7
TGCAGCGTGGGTGGGGACAGGGGGAAAGGCTCCTACAATGAGCAGTTCTTC	CSVGGDRGKGSYNEQFF	.	TRBD1	TRBV29-1	TRBJ2-1
TGTGCCAGCAGCCCTAGCGGGGGCCCCCTTTGGAATGAGCAGTTCTTC	CASSPSGGPLWNEQFF	.	TRBD2	TRBV7-6	TRBJ2-1
TGTGCCAGCAGTCCGGACAGGGCCTTTCGCAATCAGCCCCAGCATTTT	CASSPDRAFRNQPQHF	.	TRBD1	TRBV27	TRBJ1-5
TGCGCCAGCAGCCAAGATGCGCGGGGCACAATAGATACGCAGTATTTT	CASSQDARGTIDTQYF	.	.	TRBV4-3	TRBJ2-3
TGTGCCAGCAGTCTCCCCCCGCCGGGACAGGGACTCTATGGCTACACCTTC	CASSLPPPGQGLYGYTF	.	TRBD1	TRBV28	TRBJ1-2
TGTGCCTGGAGTGATTTAAAGCACTCTGGGGCCAACGTCCTGACTTTC	CAWSDLKHSGANVLTF	.	.	TRBV30	TRBJ2-6
TGCAGCGTTGATGGGCGTGTAACAGATACGCAGTATTTT	CSVDGRVTDTQYF	.	.	TRBV29-1	TRBJ2-3
TGTGCCAGTAGGCATAGCGGGAGCTCATTGCGTGAGCAGTTCTTC	CASRHSGSSLREQFF	.	TRBD2	TRBV19	TRBJ2-1
TGCGCCAGCAGCTTGGAGCAGGGCTGTGGCTACACCTTC	CASSLEQGCGYTF	.	.	TRBV5-1	TRBJ1-2
TGTGCCAGCCGGAGGGCAGGGGGCAACTATGGCTACACCTTC	CASRRAGGNYGYTF	.	TRBD1	TRBV11-2	TRBJ1-2
TGTGCCAGCAGCTTAGCAGGGGGCGCCTCCTACGAGCAGTACTTC	CASSLAGGASYEQYF	few	TRBD1	TRBV7-9	TRBJ2-7
TGTGCCAGCAGCAGCACAGGGCCCGGGGAGACCCAGTACTTC	CASSSTGPGETQYF	.	.	TRBV7-2	TRBJ2-5